The rows below give T cell receptor beta chains drawn from one sample of a study of blood T cell repertoires in COVID-19. The table came from immunoSEQ multiplex PCR; TCRdb's copy has only in-frame clones and leaves some out. The sample gives more than 150,000 clones, over 75% of which show up once; less than 30% is in the top ten. Sequences were obtained from peripheral blood. These TCRs come from a woman between 70 and 85 years old with acute or convalescent COVID-19. Both conserved end residues are part of each CDR3. The order of the fields is V gene, D gene, J gene, clone size, CDR3 protein, CDR3 DNA. The D gene is left open where the match is weak. Size values are once, few and many counts, or a class for expanded clones, and some rows have none.

V: TRBV3-1/TRBV3-2; D: TRBD1; J: TRBJ1-4; size: few; CDR3: CASSLRTGINEKLFF; DNA: TGTGCCAGCAGCCTACGGACAGGGATTAATGAAAAACTGTTTTTT
V: TRBV30; D: -; J: TRBJ1-5; size: -; CDR3: CAWSVKGDQPQHF; DNA: TGTGCCTGGAGTGTAAAGGGGGATCAGCCCCAGCATTTT
V: TRBV12-5; D: TRBD1; J: TRBJ2-4; size: -; CDR3: CASGLSPSGQGSVAKNIQYF; DNA: TGTGCTAGTGGTTTGTCCCCTTCGGGACAGGGTAGTGTAGCCAAAAACATTCAGTACTTC
V: TRBV5-1; D: TRBD1; J: TRBJ2-5; size: -; CDR3: CASGVTGAEETQYF; DNA: TGCGCCAGCGGAGTAACAGGGGCGGAAGAGACCCAGTACTTC
V: TRBV19; D: TRBD1; J: TRBJ1-2; size: -; CDR3: CASNGQGGYTF; DNA: TGTGCCAGTAATGGACAGGGAGGCTACACCTTC
V: TRBV7-8; D: -; J: TRBJ1-1; size: -; CDR3: CASSKQLNTEAFF; DNA: TGTGCCAGCAGCAAGCAACTGAACACTGAAGCTTTCTTT
V: TRBV7-2; D: -; J: TRBJ2-3; size: -; CDR3: CASSLWSRENRDSPDTQYF; DNA: TGTGCCAGCAGCTTATGGTCTCGGGAGAACAGAGATTCACCTGATACGCAGTATTTT
V: TRBV24-1; D: -; J: TRBJ1-3; size: -; CDR3: CATSDLSSQREQTYGTIYF; DNA: TGTGCCACCAGTGATTTGTCTTCTCAACGTGAGCAGACCTACGGGACCATATATTTT
V: TRBV5-4; D: TRBD2; J: TRBJ2-1; size: -; CDR3: CASSLGASGTSYNEQFF; DNA: TGTGCCAGCAGCTTGGGGGCTAGCGGGACCTCCTACAATGAGCAGTTCTTC
V: TRBV9; D: TRBD1; J: TRBJ2-2; size: -; CDR3: CASSAGQGRTGELFF; DNA: TGTGCCAGCAGCGCCGGACAGGGAAGAACCGGGGAGCTGTTTTTT
V: TRBV5-4; D: -; J: TRBJ1-6; size: -; CDR3: CASSLAGGSGSPLHF; DNA: TGTGCCAGCAGCTTGGCCGGGGGGAGCGGTTCACCCCTCCACTTT
V: TRBV18; D: -; J: TRBJ2-3; size: -; CDR3: CASSLVRHHSTDTQYF; DNA: TGTGCCAGCTCACTGGTGAGACATCATAGCACAGATACGCAGTATTTT
V: TRBV7-8; D: -; J: TRBJ2-7; size: -; CDR3: CASSFRAGPSYEQYF; DNA: TGTGCCAGCAGCTTCAGGGCAGGGCCATCCTACGAGCAGTACTTC
V: TRBV6-5; D: -; J: TRBJ1-2; size: few; CDR3: CASSYTNENYGYTF; DNA: TGTGCCAGCAGTTATACCAACGAGAACTATGGCTACACCTTC
V: TRBV6-5; D: -; J: TRBJ1-1; size: -; CDR3: CASSQPATGSTFF; DNA: TGTGCCAGCAGTCAACCCGCCACAGGGTCAACTTTCTTT
V: TRBV5-1; D: TRBD2; J: TRBJ2-1; size: -; CDR3: CASSPSGLAGGSYNEQFF; DNA: TGCGCCAGCAGTCCCTCGGGACTAGCGGGAGGGTCGTACAATGAGCAGTTCTTC
V: TRBV5-1; D: -; J: TRBJ1-1; size: -; CDR3: CASSLAGRGTEAFF; DNA: TGCGCCAGCAGCTTGGCCGGACGGGGGACTGAAGCTTTCTTT
V: TRBV19; D: -; J: TRBJ1-1; size: -; CDR3: CASIGWTEAFF; DNA: TGTGCCAGTATTGGCTGGACTGAAGCTTTCTTT